These 11 T cell receptor beta chains originate from one sample sequenced in a study of T cells in women clearing cervical HPV infection. Sequencing used immunoSEQ multiplex PCR; TCRdb keeps in-frame clones, though not all of them. The sample table sets out more than 10,000 clones. The specimen sequenced was blood buffy coat. The receptors come from a woman between 18 and 70 years old with a cervical HPV16 infection that either progressed to CIN3+ or cleared (not recorded which).

This clone ranks as medium-sized (0.01 to 0.1%) in terms of frequency. Sequencing ends 3 residues short of the CDR3 end; the germline J gene provides the rest. This chain links TRBV5-1 with TRBJ1-2; D perhaps matches TRBD1 (6 bases). V shed 3 bases and J shed 5 bases, with 11 bases lying between them. CDR3 size: 13 residues. The germline gives CDR1 SGHRS, CDR2 YFSETQ. CDR3 DNA, as far as it was read: TGCGCCAGCAGCTCAGGGGCTCGGTATGGC. Its protein product is CASSSGARYG. Given in full, the CDR3 is CASSSGARYGYTF.

A word on this clone: The read falls 3 residues short of the CDR3 end, and the missing part is taken from the germline J gene. This chain uses TRBV2 with TRBJ2-3; no clear D. Trimming removed 5 bases from V and 5 bases from J, with 8 bases in between. The germline V gene encodes CDR1 SNHLY and CDR2 FYNNEI. There are 12 residues in the CDR3. CDR3 DNA, as far as it was read: TGTGCCAGCAGTCTTGAGGTAGATACG. Residues: CASSLEVDT. The whole CDR3 protein is CASSLEVDTQYF.

For this clone: The DNA ends 3 residues before the CDR3 does, and the rest of the CDR3 is filled in from the germline J gene. J is TRBJ1-5 and V is TRBV20-1, with D maybe TRBD1 (5 bases). The V end was cut by 5 bases, the J end by 7 bases, with 15 bases between. Germline loops: CDR1 DFQATT, CDR2 SNEGSKA (reference sequence). This CDR3 has 13 amino acids. The CDR3 loop is CSALKDISQPQHF. The CDR3 DNA, read in part, is TGCAGTGCTTTGAAGGACATTTCGCAGCCC.

By frequency, this clone is medium-sized. The read falls 3 residues short of the CDR3 end, and the missing part is taken from the germline J gene. V is TRBV7-2 and J is TRBJ2-2; TRBD1 might be the D (5 bases). Per germline, CDR1 SGHTA and CDR2 FQGNSA. The CDR3 runs 15 residues. The part of the CDR3 DNA that was read is TGTGCCAGCAGCTTATATAGCTCTGGGGCCAACGTG. Amino acids: CASSLYSSGANV. The whole CDR3 is CASSLYSSGANVLFF.

A remark on this clone: Read data end 3 residues before the CDR3 end; the end is taken from the germline J gene. The genes are TRBV20-1 and TRBJ2-3, with 10 bases matching TRBD2. CDR1 and CDR2 from the germline V gene are DFQATT and SNEGSKA (reference sequence). V lost 3 bases to trimming and J lost 1 base; unmatched junction nucleotides: 4. The CDR3 length is 15 residues. CDR3 in amino acids: CSASGAGGGTDTQYF. The CDR3 DNA, read in part, is TGCAGTGCTAGCGGAGCGGGGGGGGGCACAGATACG.

CDR3 bases read: TGTGCCAGCAGCCTCGGGACAGACTCTGGAAACACC. This encodes CASSLGTDSGNT. The full-length CDR3 reads as CASSLGTDSGNTIYF. This sequence joins TRBV7-9 and TRBJ1-3; 7 bases are shared with TRBD1. The read terminates 3 residues before the CDR3 end, so the remaining end is supplied by the germline J gene. The trim removed 5 bases at V and 0 bases at J, leaving 4 bases unmatched. Germline assignment: CDR1 SEHNR and CDR2 FQNEAQ (reference sequence). The CDR3 has 15 amino acids.

By frequency, this clone is medium-sized. The read halts 3 residues ahead of the CDR3 end, with the missing end drawn from the germline J gene. The chain uses TRBV19 and TRBJ2-5; TRBD2 agrees at 10 bases. The length of the CDR3 is 15 residues. The germline CDR1 and CDR2 sequences are LNHDA and SQIVND (reference sequence). V lost 4 bases to trimming and J lost 2 bases; unmatched junction nucleotides: 4. The covered CDR3 bases are TGTGCCAGTAGTAGGGGAGCGGGGGGGCAAGAGACC. As protein: CASSRGAGGQET. The full CDR3 protein is CASSRGAGGQETQYF.

Concerning this clone itself: The read is 3 residues too short to cover the CDR3 end, so that end is filled in from the germline J gene. V usage is TRBV2 and J usage is TRBJ2-3, with a weak D call TRBD2 (7 bases). The V end was cut by 9 bases, the J end by 1 base, with 14 bases between. This CDR3 comprises 14 residues. Germline V gene sequence: CDR1 SNHLY, CDR2 FYNNEI. CDR3 amino acids: CARKRGGGTDTQYF. The CDR3 DNA, read in part, is TGTGCCAGAAAAAGGGGGGGAGGCACAGATACG.

Comment on this clone: With the read ending 3 residues before the CDR3 end, the germline J gene is used to fill in that end. The chain joins TRBV5-1 to TRBJ2-2; 9 bases are shared with TRBD1. There are 15 residues in the CDR3. With 0 bases clipped from V and 5 bases from J, the junction kept 2 bases outside the gene matches. Per germline, CDR1 SGHRS and CDR2 YFSETQ. This CDR3 reads CASSLDGTGTGELFF. The CDR3 DNA, read in part, is TGCGCCAGCAGCTTGGACGGGACAGGGACCGGGGAG.

On this clone itself: The DNA ends 3 residues before the CDR3 does, and the rest of the CDR3 is filled in from the germline J gene. The rearrangement joins TRBV30 to TRBJ2-2, with a tentative D call TRBD2 (5 bases). CDR3 length equals 16 residues. The germline V gene encodes CDR1 GTSNPN and CDR2 SVGIG (reference sequence). The V gene lost 0 bases and the J gene lost 0 bases, with 11 bases spanning the gap. The CDR3 here is CAWSVSLASNTGELFF. Partial CDR3 DNA: TGTGCCTGGAGTGTCAGTCTAGCTTCGAACACCGGGGAG.

Of note for this clone: The sequenced fragment ends 3 residues before the CDR3 boundary, so the rest is inferred from the germline J gene. The chain uses TRBV18 and TRBJ1-2; D is unresolved. The CDR3 is 12 amino acids. The germline CDR1 and CDR2 sequences are KGHSH and LQKENI. The CDR3 region is CASSPNFYDYTF. Incomplete CDR3 DNA: TGTGCCAGCTCACCCAACTTCTACGAC. Full variable domain (outside the CDR3, taken from reference TRBV18 and TRBJ1-2): NAGVMQNPRHLVRRRGQEARLRCSPMKGHSHVYWYRQLPEEGLKFMVYLQKENIIDESGMPKERFSAEFPKEGPSILRIQQVVRGDSAAYFCASSPNFYDYTFGSGTRLTVV.